This TCR beta chain was identified during a study of T cell responses to AZD1222 COVID-19 vaccine. Notes on the study in general: Females made up more of the donors, who were largely white British, and clonal diversity may have come out too low. Nearly half of spike-specific TCRs reportedly target variant regions that are unmutated in the B.1.351 and B.1.1.7 variants. Regions 160-218 and 743-854 dominated among vaccine-associated CD4 TCRs spanning spike. Spike-specific TCR repertoires showed rising breadth and depth after two AZD1222 doses.

V was pared by 6 bases and J by 2 bases, with 4 bases between. Germline lookup yields CDR1 SQVTM and CDR2 ANQGSEA. The CDR3 consists of 10 residues. This clone was counted a single time. The antigen remains undetermined. Libraries were prepared by immunoSEQ multiplex PCR; TCRdb keeps only in-frame clonotypes and omits some of them. The table has 170,000 or so clones, 85% to 90% seen once. The chain is built from TRBV29-1 and TRBJ1-2; no definite D call. The sample consisted of peripheral blood, taken 28 days after the second AZD1222 dose. The receptor's source is an adult who received the AZD1222 COVID-19 vaccine. The CDR3 loop reads CSVDNYGYTF. In DNA, the CDR3 is TGCAGCGTCGACAACTATGGCTACACCTTC.